These T cell receptor beta chains were read from a single sample in a study of blood T cell repertoires in COVID-19. Libraries were prepared by immunoSEQ multiplex PCR; TCRdb keeps only in-frame clonotypes and omits some of them. The sample includes approximately 290,000 clones, 80% to 85% seen only once; the top ten take 15% to 18%. The sample comprised peripheral blood. The source of these receptors is a person aged 65-85 years with COVID-19, enrolled during active disease. CDR3s include the opening cysteine and the closing phenylalanine or tryptophan. The order of the fields is J gene, clone size, V gene, D gene, CDR3 DNA, CDR3 protein. D genes are given only for firm matches. Rows give clone size only sometimes, using once, few, many, or a class for an expanded clone.

TRBJ2-1 NA TRBV7-9 TRBD1 TGTGCCAGCAGCTTAGTCGGACAGGGGGCTGATGAGCAGTTCTTC CASSLVGQGADEQFF
TRBJ1-2 NA TRBV7-2 NA TGTGCCAGCACGAATCCGGGTGTCGTATATGGCTACACCTTC CASTNPGVVYGYTF
TRBJ1-6 NA TRBV27 NA TGTGCCAGCAGTTTACGGGCTACAAGCGGAAATTCACCCCTCCACTTT CASSLRATSGNSPLHF
TRBJ2-1 NA TRBV4-3 TRBD2 TGCGCCAGCAGCCAAGTAGGCCTAGCGGGTTATGAGCAGTTCTTC CASSQVGLAGYEQFF
TRBJ1-5 NA TRBV2 NA TGTGCCAGCAGTGGGAGGGCCCGCAATCAGCCCCAGCATTTT CASSGRARNQPQHF
TRBJ1-2 NA TRBV2 NA TGTGCCAGCAGTGAAGCCGGACGAGGACTAGGGACTCCCTATGGCTACACCTTC CASSEAGRGLGTPYGYTF
TRBJ2-1 NA TRBV6-5 NA TGTGCCAGCAGTTACTTCCGGGAGAGTGAGCAGTTCTTC CASSYFRESEQFF
TRBJ1-1 once TRBV6-1 NA TGTGCCAGCAGTGAAGGCCCACTCAGACAGCGTTTGAACACTGAAGCTTTCTTT CASSEGPLRQRLNTEAFF
TRBJ2-2 NA TRBV2 NA TGTGCCAGCAGTGAGGTGAACAGACGTGGGAACACCGGGGAGCTGTTTTTT CASSEVNRRGNTGELFF
TRBJ2-7 once TRBV3-1/TRBV3-2 NA TGTGCCAGCAGCCACCGCCGGGCGAGACAGCACTACGAGCAGTACTTC CASSHRRARQHYEQYF
TRBJ2-1 NA TRBV28 NA TGTGCCAGCAGTTTGTGGCGGGGCCCACCCTACAATGAGCAGTTCTTC CASSLWRGPPYNEQFF
TRBJ1-5 NA TRBV2 NA TGTGCCAGCAGTGCCGGCGGGAGGTGGCCCCAGCATTTT CASSAGGRWPQHF
TRBJ2-2 NA TRBV10-3 TRBD1 TGTGCCATCGGACAGGGGGCGTTCGGGGAGCTGTTTTTT CAIGQGAFGELFF
TRBJ1-4 NA TRBV7-9 TRBD1 TGTGCCAGCAGCTTATTCGGGACAGGGGTTTCTGGAACTAATGAAAAACTGTTTTTT CASSLFGTGVSGTNEKLFF
TRBJ2-2 NA TRBV5-1 TRBD1 TGCGCCAGCAGGGCAGGGGGCGCGAACACCGGGGAGCTGTTTTTT CASRAGGANTGELFF
TRBJ1-2 once TRBV5-6 TRBD1 TGTGCCAGCAGAAAACGGGACAGACTAGAACATGACTATGGCTACACCTTC CASRKRDRLEHDYGYTF
TRBJ1-2 NA TRBV30 NA TGTGCCTGGACCCTAATGGGTGCGGGCTTGGAGGGCTACACCTTC CAWTLMGAGLEGYTF
TRBJ2-5 few TRBV24-1 TRBD2 TGTGCCACCAGTGATTTGATTGATCGGACTAGCGATGCGGGAGAGACCCAGTACTTC CATSDLIDRTSDAGETQYF
TRBJ2-3 once TRBV7-2 NA TGTGCCAGCAGCCCCGACAGAACAGATACGCAGTATTTT CASSPDRTDTQYF
TRBJ2-1 NA TRBV11-3 TRBD2 TGTGCCAGCAGCTTAGGAGGACTAGCTCAAGACAATGAGCAGTTCTTC CASSLGGLAQDNEQFF
TRBJ1-4 NA TRBV3-1/TRBV3-2 NA TGTGCCAGCAGCCAGACTGCAACTAATGAAAAACTGTTTTTT CASSQTATNEKLFF
TRBJ2-5 once TRBV14 TRBD2 TGTGCCAGCAGCCATCGACTAGCGGGGGGGGTAGAGGAGACCCAGTACTTC CASSHRLAGGVEETQYF
TRBJ2-3 NA TRBV6-2/TRBV6-3 TRBD1 TGTGCCAGCAGTTTCATGACAGGGTTCCTCACAGATACGCAGTATTTT CASSFMTGFLTDTQYF
TRBJ2-7 NA TRBV24-1 NA TGTGCCACCAGTGATTCCTCGACAAGCTCCTACGAGCAGTACTTC CATSDSSTSSYEQYF
TRBJ2-7 NA TRBV5-1 NA TGCGCCAGCAGCTTGGGTGAGATCTACGAGCAGTACTTC CASSLGEIYEQYF
TRBJ2-2 few TRBV14 NA TGTGCCAGCAGCCAGGAGATAGACCCGGACAGATCTGGATACACCGGGGAGCTGTTTTTT CASSQEIDPDRSGYTGELFF
TRBJ1-2 NA TRBV7-2 NA TGTGCCAGCAGCATTCGACAGGTTGCTTTAGGTGGCTACACCTTC CASSIRQVALGGYTF
TRBJ1-4 once TRBV29-1 TRBD1 TGCAGCGTTTTGGGGACAGCCCCCACTCTTAATGAAAAACTGTTTTTT CSVLGTAPTLNEKLFF
TRBJ2-3 NA TRBV19 TRBD1 TGTGCCAGTAGTTCGACAGGGGGCCGTTCAAACACAGATACGCAGTATTTT CASSSTGGRSNTDTQYF
TRBJ1-5 NA TRBV18 NA TGTGCCAGCTCACCCTCCAGGGGTGATCAGCCCCAGCATTTT CASSPSRGDQPQHF
TRBJ2-5 NA TRBV7-2 NA TGTGCCAGCAGCCAGAACCTAGGACAAGTCCAAGAGACCCAGTACTTC CASSQNLGQVQETQYF
TRBJ1-2 NA TRBV6-5 NA TGTGCCAGCAGTTATTCTAAGGGGCGCGGCTATGGCTACACCTTC CASSYSKGRGYGYTF
TRBJ1-4 NA TRBV6-5 NA TGTGCCAGCGGCGGCAGACTTAATGAAAAACTGTTTTTT CASGGRLNEKLFF
TRBJ2-3 NA TRBV6-2/TRBV6-3 TRBD2 TGTGCCAGCAGCCCTTCTTTCGGGACTAGGGGAGATACGCAGTATTTT CASSPSFGTRGDTQYF
TRBJ1-4 once TRBV9 TRBD1 TGTGCCAGCAGCGTAGTCGGGAAATGGACAGGCGTAGGGGAAAAACTGTTTTTT CASSVVGKWTGVGEKLFF
TRBJ2-7 NA TRBV6-1 TRBD1 TGTGCCAGCAGTGAAGGGACAGGGACCTACGAGCAGTACTTC CASSEGTGTYEQYF
TRBJ2-7 NA TRBV6-5 TRBD2 TGTGCCTCTTCGGCTAGCGGGAGGGCGGAGCAGTACTTC CASSASGRAEQYF
TRBJ2-7 NA TRBV5-4 NA TGTGCCAGCAGCTTGGTCGGCCAGGGAGGTTTCTACGAGCAGTACTTC CASSLVGQGGFYEQYF
TRBJ2-7 NA TRBV7-9 NA TGTGCCAGCAGCTTAGATCTCGGGCCGGGGTCTCGGTACGAGCAGTACTTC CASSLDLGPGSRYEQYF
TRBJ2-1 NA TRBV25-1 TRBD2 TGTGCCAGCAGACTAGCGGGAGTCATAGATGAGCAGTTCTTC CASRLAGVIDEQFF
TRBJ1-2 NA TRBV5-1 NA TGCGCCAGCAGGCCTCAGAATTACTATGGCTACACCTTC CASRPQNYYGYTF
TRBJ1-6 NA TRBV2 NA TGTGCCAGCAGTGAAGCGCTTCGACAAGCCCTCCACTTT CASSEALRQALHF
TRBJ2-7 NA TRBV24-1 NA TGTGCCACCAGTGATTCGAGGGGGGCAGGGGGCGAGCAGTACTTC CATSDSRGAGGEQYF
TRBJ1-2 NA TRBV20-1 NA TGCAGTGGCGGGATCGGATATGGCTACACCTTC CSGGIGYGYTF
TRBJ1-2 NA TRBV6-2/TRBV6-3 NA TGTGCCAGCAGCCTGGCCTTAACTAACTATGGCTACACCTTC CASSLALTNYGYTF
TRBJ2-3 NA TRBV19 NA TGTGCCAGTAGTTCCCGGGTTAGACAGATTAGCACAGATACGCAGTATTTT CASSSRVRQISTDTQYF
TRBJ1-4 NA TRBV28 TRBD1 TGTGCCAGCAGTAAACAGGGGACTAATGAAAAACTGTTTTTT CASSKQGTNEKLFF
TRBJ2-7 once TRBV7-3 TRBD2 TGTGCCAGCAGCTTAACTGGTGCAGCGGGAAGGTACGAGCAGTACTTC CASSLTGAAGRYEQYF